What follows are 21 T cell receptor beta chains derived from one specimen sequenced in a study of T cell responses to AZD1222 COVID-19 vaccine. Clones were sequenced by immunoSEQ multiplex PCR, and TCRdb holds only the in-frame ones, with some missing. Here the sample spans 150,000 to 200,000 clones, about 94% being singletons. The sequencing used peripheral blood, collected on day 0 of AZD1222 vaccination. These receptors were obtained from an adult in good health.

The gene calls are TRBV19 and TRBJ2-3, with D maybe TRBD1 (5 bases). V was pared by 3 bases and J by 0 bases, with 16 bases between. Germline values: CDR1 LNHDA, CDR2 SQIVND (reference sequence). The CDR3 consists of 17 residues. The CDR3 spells CASSMGRFQSSTDTQYF. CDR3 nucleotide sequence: TGTGCCAGTAGTATGGGGCGATTTCAGAGTAGCACAGATACGCAGTATTTT.

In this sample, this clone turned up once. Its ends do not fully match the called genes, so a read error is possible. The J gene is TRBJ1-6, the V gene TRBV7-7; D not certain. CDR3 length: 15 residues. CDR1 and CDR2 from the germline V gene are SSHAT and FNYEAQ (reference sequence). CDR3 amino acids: CASSLVRPDNSPLHF. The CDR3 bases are TGTGCTAGCAGCTTAGTCCGGCCCGATAATTCACCCCTCCACTTT.

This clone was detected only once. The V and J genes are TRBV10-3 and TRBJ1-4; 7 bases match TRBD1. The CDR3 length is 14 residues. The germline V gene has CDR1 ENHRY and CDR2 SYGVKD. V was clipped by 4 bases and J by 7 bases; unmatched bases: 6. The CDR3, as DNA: TGTGCCATCAGTGTCCAGGGGGATGGTGAAAAACTGTTTTTT. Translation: CAISVQGDGEKLFF.

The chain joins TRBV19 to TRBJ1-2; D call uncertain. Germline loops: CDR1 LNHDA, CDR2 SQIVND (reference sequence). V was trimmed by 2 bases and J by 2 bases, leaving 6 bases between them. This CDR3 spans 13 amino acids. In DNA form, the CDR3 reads TGTGCCAGTAGTATACCCAGGAACTATGGCTACACCTTC. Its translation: CASSIPRNYGYTF.

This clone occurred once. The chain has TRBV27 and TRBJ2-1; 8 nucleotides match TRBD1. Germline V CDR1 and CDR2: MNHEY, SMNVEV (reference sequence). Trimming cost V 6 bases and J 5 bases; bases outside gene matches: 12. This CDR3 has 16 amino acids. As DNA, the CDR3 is TGTGCCAGCAGAATCCTAAGGACAGGGAGAGACAATGAGCAGTTCTTC. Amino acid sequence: CASRILRTGRDNEQFF.

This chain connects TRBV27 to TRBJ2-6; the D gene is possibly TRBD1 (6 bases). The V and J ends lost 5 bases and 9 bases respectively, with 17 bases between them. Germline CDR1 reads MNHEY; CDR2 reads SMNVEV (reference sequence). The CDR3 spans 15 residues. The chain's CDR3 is CASSTRGSEDNVLTF. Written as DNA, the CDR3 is TGTGCCAGCAGTACCAGGGGTAGTGAGGACAACGTCCTGACTTTC.

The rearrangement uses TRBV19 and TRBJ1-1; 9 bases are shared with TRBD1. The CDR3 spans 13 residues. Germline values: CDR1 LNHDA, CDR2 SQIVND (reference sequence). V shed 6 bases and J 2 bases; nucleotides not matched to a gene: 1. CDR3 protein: CASRDRGNTEAFF. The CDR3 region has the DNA TGTGCCAGTAGGGACAGGGGTAACACTGAAGCTTTCTTT.

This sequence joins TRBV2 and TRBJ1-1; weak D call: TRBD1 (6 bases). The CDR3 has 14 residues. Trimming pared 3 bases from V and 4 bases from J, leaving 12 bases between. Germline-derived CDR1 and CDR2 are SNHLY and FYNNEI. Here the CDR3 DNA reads TGTGCCAGCAGTGATCTGGGGGCCGGCACTGAAGCTTTCTTT. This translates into CASSDLGAGTEAFF.

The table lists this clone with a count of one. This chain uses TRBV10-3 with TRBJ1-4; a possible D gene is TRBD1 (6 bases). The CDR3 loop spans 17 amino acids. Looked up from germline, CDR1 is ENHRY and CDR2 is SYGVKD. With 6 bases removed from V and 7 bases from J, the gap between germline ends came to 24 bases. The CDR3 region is CAISGTAERGGSEKLFF. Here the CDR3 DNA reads TGTGCCATCAGCGGCACGGCCGAGCGAGGGGGATCTGAAAAACTGTTTTTT.

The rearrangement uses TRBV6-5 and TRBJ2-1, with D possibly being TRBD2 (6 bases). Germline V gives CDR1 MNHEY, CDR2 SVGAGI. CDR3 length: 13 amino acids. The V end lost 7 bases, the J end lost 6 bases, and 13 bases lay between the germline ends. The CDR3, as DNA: TGTGCCAGCATCGGGACTCAGGGCAATGAGCAGTTCTTC. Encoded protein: CASIGTQGNEQFF.

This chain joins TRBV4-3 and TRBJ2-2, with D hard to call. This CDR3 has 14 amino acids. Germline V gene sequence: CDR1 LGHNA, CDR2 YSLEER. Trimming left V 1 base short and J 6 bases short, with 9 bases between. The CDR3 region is CASSQGFVAGELFF. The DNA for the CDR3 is TGCGCCAGCAGCCAAGGATTTGTGGCCGGGGAGCTGTTTTTT.

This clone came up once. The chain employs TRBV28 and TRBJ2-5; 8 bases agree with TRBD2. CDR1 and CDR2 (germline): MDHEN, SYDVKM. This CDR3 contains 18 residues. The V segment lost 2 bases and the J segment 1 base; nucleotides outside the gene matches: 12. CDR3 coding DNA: TGTGCCAGCAGTTTACTCTTGTTAGCGGGAACGATCCAAGAGACCCAGTACTTC. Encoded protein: CASSLLLLAGTIQETQYF. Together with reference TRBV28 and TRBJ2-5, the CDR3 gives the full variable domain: DVKVTQSSRYLVKRTGEKVFLECVQDMDHENMFWYRQDPGLGLRLIYFSYDVKMKEKGDIPEGYSVSREKKERFSLILESASTNQTSMYLCASSLLLLAGTIQETQYFGPGTRLLVL.

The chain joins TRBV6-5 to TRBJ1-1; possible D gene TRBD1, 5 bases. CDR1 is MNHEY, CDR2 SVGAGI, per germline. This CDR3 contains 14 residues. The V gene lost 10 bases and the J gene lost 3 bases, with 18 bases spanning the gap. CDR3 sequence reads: CATRWGGRDTEAFF. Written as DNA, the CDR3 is TGTGCCACGAGGTGGGGGGGTAGGGACACTGAAGCTTTCTTT.

CDR3 DNA: TGTGCCAGCAGCAAGGGTCACTCTGGAAACACCATATATTTT. Its translation is CASSKGHSGNTIYF. The rearrangement joins TRBV5-5 to TRBJ1-3, with D hard to call. Trimming stripped 4 bases from V and 0 bases from J, with 8 bases between. The CDR3 is made up of 14 amino acids. Germline V gene data show CDR1 as SGHKS and CDR2 as YYEKEE (reference sequence).

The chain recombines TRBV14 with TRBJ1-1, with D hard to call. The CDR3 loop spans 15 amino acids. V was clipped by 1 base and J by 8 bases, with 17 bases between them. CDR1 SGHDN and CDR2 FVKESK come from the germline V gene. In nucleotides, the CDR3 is TGTGCCAGCAGCCAAGGTCAGACAAACACTGTGGAAGCTTTCTTT. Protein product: CASSQGQTNTVEAFF.

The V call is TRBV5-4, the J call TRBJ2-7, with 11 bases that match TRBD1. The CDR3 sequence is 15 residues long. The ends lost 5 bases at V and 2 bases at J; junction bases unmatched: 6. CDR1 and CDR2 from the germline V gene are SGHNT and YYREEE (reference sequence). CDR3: CASSHGQGAAYEQYF. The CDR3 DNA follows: TGTGCCAGCAGTCACGGACAGGGGGCCGCCTACGAGCAGTACTTC.

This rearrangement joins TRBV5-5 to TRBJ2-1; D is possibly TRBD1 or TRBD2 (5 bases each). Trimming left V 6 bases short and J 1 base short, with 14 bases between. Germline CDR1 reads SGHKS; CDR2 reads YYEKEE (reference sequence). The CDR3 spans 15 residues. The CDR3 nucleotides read TGTGCCAGCAAACGTCAGGGAGTTTCCTACAATGAGCAGTTCTTC. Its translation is CASKRQGVSYNEQFF.

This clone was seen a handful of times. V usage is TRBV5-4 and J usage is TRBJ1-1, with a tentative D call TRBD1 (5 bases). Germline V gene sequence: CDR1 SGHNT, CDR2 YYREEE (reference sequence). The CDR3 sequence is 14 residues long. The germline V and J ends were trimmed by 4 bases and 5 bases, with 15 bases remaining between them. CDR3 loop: CASSTVGQGTEAFF. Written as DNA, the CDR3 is TGTGCCAGCAGCACTGTGGGGCAGGGAACTGAAGCTTTCTTT.

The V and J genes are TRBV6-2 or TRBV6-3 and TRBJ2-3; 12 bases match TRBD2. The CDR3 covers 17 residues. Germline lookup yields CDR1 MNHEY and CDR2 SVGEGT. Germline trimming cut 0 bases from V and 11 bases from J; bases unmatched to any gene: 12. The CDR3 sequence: CASSYSFMALAGGGQYF. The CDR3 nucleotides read TGTGCCAGCAGTTACTCGTTTATGGCGCTAGCGGGAGGGGGGCAGTATTTT.

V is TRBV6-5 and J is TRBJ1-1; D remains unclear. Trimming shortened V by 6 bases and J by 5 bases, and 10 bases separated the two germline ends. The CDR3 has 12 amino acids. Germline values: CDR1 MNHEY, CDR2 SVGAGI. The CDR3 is CASRHGVTEAFF. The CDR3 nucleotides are TGTGCCAGCAGGCATGGGGTTACTGAAGCTTTCTTT.

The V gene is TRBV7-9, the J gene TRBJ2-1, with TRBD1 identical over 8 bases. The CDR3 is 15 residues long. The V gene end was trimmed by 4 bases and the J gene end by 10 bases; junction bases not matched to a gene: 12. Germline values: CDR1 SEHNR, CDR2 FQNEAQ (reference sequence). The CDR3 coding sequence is TGTGCCAGCAGCTCCGACCCCGACAGGGGCTTGGAGCAGTTCTTC. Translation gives CASSSDPDRGLEQFF.